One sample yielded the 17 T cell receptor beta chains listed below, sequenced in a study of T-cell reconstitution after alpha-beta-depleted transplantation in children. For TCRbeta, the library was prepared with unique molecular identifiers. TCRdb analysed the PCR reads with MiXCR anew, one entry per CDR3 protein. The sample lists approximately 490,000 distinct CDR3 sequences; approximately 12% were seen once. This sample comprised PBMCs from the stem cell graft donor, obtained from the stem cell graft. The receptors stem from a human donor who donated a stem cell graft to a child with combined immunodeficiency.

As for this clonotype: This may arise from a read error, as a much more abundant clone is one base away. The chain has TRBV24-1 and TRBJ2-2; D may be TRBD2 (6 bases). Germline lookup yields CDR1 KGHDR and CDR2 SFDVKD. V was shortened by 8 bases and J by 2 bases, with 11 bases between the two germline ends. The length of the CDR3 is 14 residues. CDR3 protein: CATKEAGNTGELFF. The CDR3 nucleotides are TGTGCCACCAAGGAGGCGGGAAACACCGGGGAGCTGTTTTTT.

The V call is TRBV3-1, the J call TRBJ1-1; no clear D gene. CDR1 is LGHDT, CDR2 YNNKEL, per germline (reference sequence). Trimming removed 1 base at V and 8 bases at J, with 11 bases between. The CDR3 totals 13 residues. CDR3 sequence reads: CASSQGDRTEAFF. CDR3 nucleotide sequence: TGTGCCAGCAGCCAAGGCGATCGTACAGAAGCTTTCTTT.

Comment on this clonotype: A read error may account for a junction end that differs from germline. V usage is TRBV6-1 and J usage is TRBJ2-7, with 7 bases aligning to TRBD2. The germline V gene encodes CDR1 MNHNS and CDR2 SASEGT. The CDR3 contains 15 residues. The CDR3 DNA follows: TGTGCCAGCGGTCCCGAGTGCGGGGGAGCCGGCGAGCAGTGCTTC. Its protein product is CASGPECGGAGEQCF.

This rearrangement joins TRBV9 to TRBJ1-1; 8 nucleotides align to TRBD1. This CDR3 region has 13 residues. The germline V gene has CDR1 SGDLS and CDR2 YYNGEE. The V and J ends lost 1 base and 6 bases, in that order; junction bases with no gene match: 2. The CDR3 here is CASSVQGAAEAFF. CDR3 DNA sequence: TGTGCCAGCAGCGTACAGGGGGCGGCTGAAGCTTTCTTT.

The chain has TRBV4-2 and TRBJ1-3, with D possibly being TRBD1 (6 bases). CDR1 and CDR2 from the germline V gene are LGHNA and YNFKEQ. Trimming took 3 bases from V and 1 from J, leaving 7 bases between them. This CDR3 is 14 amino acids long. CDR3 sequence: CASSHRGSGNTIYF. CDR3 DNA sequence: TGTGCCAGCAGCCACAGGGGTTCTGGAAACACCATATATTTT.

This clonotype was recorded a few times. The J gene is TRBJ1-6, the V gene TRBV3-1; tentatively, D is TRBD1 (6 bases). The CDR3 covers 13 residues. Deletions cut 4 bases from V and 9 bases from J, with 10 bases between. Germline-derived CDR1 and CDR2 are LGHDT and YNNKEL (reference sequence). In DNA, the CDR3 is TGTGCCAGCAGCCTCCGACAGGTTTCACCCCTCCACTTT. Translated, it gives CASSLRQVSPLHF.

The CDR3 region has the DNA TGTGCCAGCAGTGGACTAGCGGGAATGGGGAATGAGCAGTTCTTC. Amino acids: CASSGLAGMGNEQFF. The chain is built from TRBV27 and TRBJ2-1, with 12 bases lining up with TRBD2. Germline values: CDR1 MNHEY, CDR2 SMNVEV (reference sequence). The CDR3 loop spans 15 amino acids. V dropped 5 bases and J dropped 7; count of bases not matched to a gene: 6.

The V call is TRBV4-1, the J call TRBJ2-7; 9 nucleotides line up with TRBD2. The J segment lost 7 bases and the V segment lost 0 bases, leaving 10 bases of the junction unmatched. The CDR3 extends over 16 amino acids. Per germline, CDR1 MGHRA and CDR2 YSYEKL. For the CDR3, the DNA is TGCGCCAGCAGCCAAGAAATTTGGCTAGCGGGACAGGAGCAGTACTTC. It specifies CASSQEIWLAGQEQYF.

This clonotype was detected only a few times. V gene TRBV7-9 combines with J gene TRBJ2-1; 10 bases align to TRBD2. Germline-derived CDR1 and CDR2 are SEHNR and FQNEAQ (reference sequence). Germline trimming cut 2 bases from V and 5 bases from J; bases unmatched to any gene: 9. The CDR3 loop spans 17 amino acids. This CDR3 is CASSLLLPTSGHNEQFF. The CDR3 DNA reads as TGTGCCAGCAGCTTATTATTGCCGACTAGCGGGCACAATGAGCAGTTCTTC.

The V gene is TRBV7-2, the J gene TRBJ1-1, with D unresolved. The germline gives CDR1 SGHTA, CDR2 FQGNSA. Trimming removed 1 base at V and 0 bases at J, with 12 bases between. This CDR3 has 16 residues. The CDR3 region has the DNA TGTGCCAGCAGCTTAGGGCAGAAAAATCTGAACACTGAAGCTTTCTTT. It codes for CASSLGQKNLNTEAFF.

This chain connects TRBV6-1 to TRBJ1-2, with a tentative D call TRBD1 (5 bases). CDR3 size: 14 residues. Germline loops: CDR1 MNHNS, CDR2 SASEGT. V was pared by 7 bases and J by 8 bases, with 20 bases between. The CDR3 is CASTRTGGLWGYTF. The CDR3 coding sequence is TGTGCCAGCACTAGAACGGGGGGTCTCTGGGGCTACACCTTC.

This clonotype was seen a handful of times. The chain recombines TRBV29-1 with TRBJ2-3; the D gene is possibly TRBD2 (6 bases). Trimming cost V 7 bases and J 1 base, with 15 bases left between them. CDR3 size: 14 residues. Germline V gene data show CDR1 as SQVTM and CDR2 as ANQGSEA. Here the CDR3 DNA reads TGCAGCGCTGGAGGCGGGGTCCGCACAGATACGCAGTATTTT. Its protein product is CSAGGGVRTDTQYF.

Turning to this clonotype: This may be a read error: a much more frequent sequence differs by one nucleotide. CDR3: CASSVTGHVQYF. Written as DNA, the CDR3 is TGTGCCAGCAGCGTCACGGGGCACGTGCAGTACTTC. The chain has TRBV9 and TRBJ2-7; TRBD1 or TRBD2 may be the D gene (5 bases each). The CDR3 has 12 amino acids. The V gene lost 2 bases and the J gene lost 9 bases, with 12 bases spanning the gap. The V gene's germline CDR1 is SGDLS and CDR2 YYNGEE.

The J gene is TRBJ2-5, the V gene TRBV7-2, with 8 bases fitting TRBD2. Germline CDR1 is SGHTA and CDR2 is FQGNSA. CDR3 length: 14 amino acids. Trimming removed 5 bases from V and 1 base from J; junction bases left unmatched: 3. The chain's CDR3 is CASSIGLAQETQYF. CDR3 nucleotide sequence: TGTGCCAGCAGCATCGGACTAGCCCAAGAGACCCAGTACTTC.

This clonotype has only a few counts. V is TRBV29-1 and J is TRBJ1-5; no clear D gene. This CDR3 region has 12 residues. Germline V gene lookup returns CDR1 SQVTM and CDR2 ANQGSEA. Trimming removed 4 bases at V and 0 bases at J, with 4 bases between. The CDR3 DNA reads TGCAGCGTTGGTGATAGCAATCAGCCCCAGCATTTT. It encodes CSVGDSNQPQHF. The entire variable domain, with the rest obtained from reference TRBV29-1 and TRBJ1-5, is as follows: SAVISQKPSRDICQRGTSLTIQCQVDSQVTMMFWYRQQPGQSLTLIATANQGSEATYESGFVIDKFPISRPNLTFSTLTVSNMSPEDSSIYLCSVGDSNQPQHFGDGTRLSIL.

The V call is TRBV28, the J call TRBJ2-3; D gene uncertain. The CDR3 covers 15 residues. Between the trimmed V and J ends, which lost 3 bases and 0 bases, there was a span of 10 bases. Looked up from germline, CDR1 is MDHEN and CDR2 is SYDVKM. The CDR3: CASSLMGSSTDTQYF. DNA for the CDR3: TGTGCCAGCAGTTTGATGGGGTCTAGCACAGATACGCAGTATTTT.

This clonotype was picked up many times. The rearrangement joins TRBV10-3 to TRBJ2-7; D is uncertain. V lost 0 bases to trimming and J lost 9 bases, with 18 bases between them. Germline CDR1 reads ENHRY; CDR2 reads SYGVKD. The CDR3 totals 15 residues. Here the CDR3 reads CAISESTGGFTRQYF. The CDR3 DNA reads TGTGCCATCAGTGAGTCTACGGGCGGTTTTACGAGGCAGTACTTC.